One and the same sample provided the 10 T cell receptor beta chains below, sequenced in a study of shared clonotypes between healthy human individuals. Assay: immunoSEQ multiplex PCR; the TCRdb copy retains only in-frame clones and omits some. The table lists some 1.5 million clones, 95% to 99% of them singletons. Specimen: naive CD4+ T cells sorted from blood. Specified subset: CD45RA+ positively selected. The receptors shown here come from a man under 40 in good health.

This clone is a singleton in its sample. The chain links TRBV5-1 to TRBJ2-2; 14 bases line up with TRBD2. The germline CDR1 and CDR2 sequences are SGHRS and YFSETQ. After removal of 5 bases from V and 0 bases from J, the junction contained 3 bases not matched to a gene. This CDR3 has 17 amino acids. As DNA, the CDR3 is TGCGCCAGCAGGGGACTAGCGGGAGTTGCGAACACCGGGGAGCTGTTTTTT. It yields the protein CASRGLAGVANTGELFF.

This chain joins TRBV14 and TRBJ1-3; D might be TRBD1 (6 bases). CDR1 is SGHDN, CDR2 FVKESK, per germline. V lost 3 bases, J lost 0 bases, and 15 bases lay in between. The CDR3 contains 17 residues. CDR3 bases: TGTGCCAGCAGCCATATCCTGGGGGGCCTCTCTGGAAACACCATATATTTT. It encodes CASSHILGGLSGNTIYF. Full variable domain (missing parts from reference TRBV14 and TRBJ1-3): EAGVTQFPSHSVIEKGQTVTLRCDPISGHDNLYWYRRVMGKEIKFLLHFVKESKQDESGMPNNRFLAERTGGTYSTLKVQPAELEDSGVYFCASSHILGGLSGNTIYFGEGSWLTVV.

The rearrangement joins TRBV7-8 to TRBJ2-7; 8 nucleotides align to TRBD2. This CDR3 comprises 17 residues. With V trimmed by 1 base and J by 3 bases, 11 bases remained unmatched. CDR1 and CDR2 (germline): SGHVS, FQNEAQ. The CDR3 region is CASSLGRLANNLYEQYF. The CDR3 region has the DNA TGTGCCAGCAGCTTAGGGCGACTAGCGAATAACCTCTACGAGCAGTACTTC.

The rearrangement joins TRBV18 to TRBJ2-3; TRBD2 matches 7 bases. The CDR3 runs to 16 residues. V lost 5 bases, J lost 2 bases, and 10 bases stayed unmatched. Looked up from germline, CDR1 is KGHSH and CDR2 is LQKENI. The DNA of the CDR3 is TGTGCCAGCTCATCCCCAGGGAGGGGTTACACAGATACGCAGTATTTT. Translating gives CASSSPGRGYTDTQYF.

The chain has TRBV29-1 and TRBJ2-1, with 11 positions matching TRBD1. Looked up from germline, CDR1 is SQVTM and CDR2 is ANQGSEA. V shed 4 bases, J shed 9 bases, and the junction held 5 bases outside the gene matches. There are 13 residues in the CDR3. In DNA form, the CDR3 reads TGCAGCGTTGCCTCCGGGACAGGGGGTGAGCAGTTCTTC. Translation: CSVASGTGGEQFF.

The CDR3 DNA is TGTGCCAGCAGGATACAGGGGCTCCCCTACGAGCAGTACTTC. Translating it yields CASRIQGLPYEQYF. The chain carries TRBV11-2 and TRBJ2-7; 7 bases map to TRBD1. The junction had 7 bases not matched to a gene; V was cut back by 6 bases and J by 2 bases. Per germline, CDR1 SGHAT and CDR2 FQNNGV. The CDR3 contains 14 residues.

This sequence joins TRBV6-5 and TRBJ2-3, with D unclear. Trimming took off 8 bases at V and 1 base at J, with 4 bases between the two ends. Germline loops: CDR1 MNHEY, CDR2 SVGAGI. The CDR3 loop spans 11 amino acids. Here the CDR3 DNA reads TGTGCCAGCGGCCGCACAGATACGCAGTATTTT. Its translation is CASGRTDTQYF.

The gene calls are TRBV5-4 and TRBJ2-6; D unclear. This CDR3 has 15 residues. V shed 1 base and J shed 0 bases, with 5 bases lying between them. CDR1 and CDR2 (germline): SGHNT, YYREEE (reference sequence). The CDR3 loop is CASSLRDSGANVLTF. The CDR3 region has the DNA TGTGCCAGCAGCTTGAGGGACTCTGGGGCCAACGTCCTGACTTTC. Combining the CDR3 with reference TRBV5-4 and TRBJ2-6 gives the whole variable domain ETGVTQSPTHLIKTRGQQVTLRCSSQSGHNTVSWYQQALGQGPQFIFQYYREEENGRGNFPPRFSGLQFPNYSSELNVNALELDDSALYLCASSLRDSGANVLTFGAGSRLTVL.

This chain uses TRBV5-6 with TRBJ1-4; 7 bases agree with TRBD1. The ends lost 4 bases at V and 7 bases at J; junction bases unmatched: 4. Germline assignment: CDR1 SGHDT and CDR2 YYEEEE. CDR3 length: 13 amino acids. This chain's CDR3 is CASSLTGIEKLFF. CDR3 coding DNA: TGTGCCAGCAGCCTGACAGGGATTGAAAAACTGTTTTTT.

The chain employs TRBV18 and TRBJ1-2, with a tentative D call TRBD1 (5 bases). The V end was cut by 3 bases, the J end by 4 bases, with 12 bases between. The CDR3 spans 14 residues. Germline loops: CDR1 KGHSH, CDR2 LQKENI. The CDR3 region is CASSPGEGAYGYTF. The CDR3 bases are TGTGCCAGCTCACCGGGGGAGGGAGCCTATGGCTACACCTTC.